This T cell receptor (beta chain) was identified during a study of T-cell memory formation after mild COVID-19. About the study: Among the donors, TCR clusters were largely specific to each donor.

The CDR3 extends over 15 amino acids. Germline-derived CDR1 and CDR2 are MNHEY and SVGEGT. J gave up 4 bases and V 5 bases, and 6 bases lay outside the gene matches. One entry per CDR3 protein results from TCRdb running MiXCR on the 5' RACE reads. The sample records 200,000 to 250,000 distinct CDR3 sequences, roughly a tenth being singletons. General study results and limits: Clones which contracted sat mainly in CM and EM if CD4+, and in EMRA if CD8+. Clones shrinking between day 15 and 85 showed a balanced CD4/CD8 split, and those that grew later tilted toward CD4+.

A word on this clonotype: Its antigen is unidentified.

The genes are TRBV6-2 or TRBV6-3 and TRBJ2-3; 10 nucleotides line up with TRBD2. This sequence was found in a man between 18 and 35 years old who had mild COVID-19 (a few samples of this study predate the infection). Cell type and time point are not known. The sequencing input was PBMCs or a T cell subset sorted from them (not recorded which). The CDR3 coding sequence is TGTGCCAGCAGTCCAGCGGGGGGGCCGTCAGATACGCAGTATTTT. Translated: CASSPAGGPSDTQYF.